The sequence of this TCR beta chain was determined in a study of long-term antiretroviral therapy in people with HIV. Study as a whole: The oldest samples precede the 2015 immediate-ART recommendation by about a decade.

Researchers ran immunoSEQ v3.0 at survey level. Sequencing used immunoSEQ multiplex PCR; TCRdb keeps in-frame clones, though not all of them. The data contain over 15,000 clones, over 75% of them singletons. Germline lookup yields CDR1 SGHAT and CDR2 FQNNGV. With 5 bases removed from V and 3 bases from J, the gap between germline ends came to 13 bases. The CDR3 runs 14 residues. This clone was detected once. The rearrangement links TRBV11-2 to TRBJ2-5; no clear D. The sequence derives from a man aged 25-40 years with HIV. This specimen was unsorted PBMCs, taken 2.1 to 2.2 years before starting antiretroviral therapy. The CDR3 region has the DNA TGTGCCAGCAGCCCTACGTTGGCAGAAGAGACCCAGTACTTC. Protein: CASSPTLAEETQYF. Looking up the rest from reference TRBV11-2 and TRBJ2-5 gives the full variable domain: EAGVAQSPRYKIIEKRQSVAFWCNPISGHATLYWYQQILGQGPKLLIQFQNNGVVDDSQLPKDRFSAERLKGVDSTLKIQPAKLEDSAVYLCASSPTLAEETQYFGPGTRLLVL.